The next 12 T cell receptor beta chains were all read from a single sample in a study of cytomegalovirus exposure and HLA in healthy donors. The study ran its PCR with 60 Vbeta and 13 Jbeta primers. Libraries were prepared by immunoSEQ multiplex PCR; TCRdb keeps only in-frame clonotypes and omits some of them. Among 200,000 or so clones listed, about 83% were seen once. The sample taken for sequencing was PBMCs. These receptors originate from a woman aged 25 to 45 in good health and CMV-seropositive.

The genes are TRBV11-2 and TRBJ2-5; possible D gene TRBD2, 6 bases. This CDR3 is 15 amino acids long. Germline lookup yields CDR1 SGHAT and CDR2 FQNNGV. V lost 7 bases and J lost 5, with 20 bases in between. The CDR3 bases are TGTGCCAGCACTAAAGACGGGGGAGTAGTTGAGACCCAGTACTTC. It codes for CASTKDGGVVETQYF.

This clone has only one observation. An end of the junction differs from the germline gene, which may be a read error. The chain couples TRBV19 to TRBJ1-6; D ambiguous. This CDR3 is built from 8 residues. Germline assignment: CDR1 LNHDA and CDR2 SQIVND (reference sequence). CDR3 amino acids: CASRLPSF. CDR3 sequence (DNA): TGTGCCAGTAGACTCCCGAGCTTT.

This chain joins TRBV4-2 and TRBJ1-6; a weak D match, TRBD1 (6 bases). V was trimmed by 1 base and J by 7 bases, leaving 11 bases between them. The CDR3 has 15 residues. Germline V CDR1 and CDR2: LGHNA, YNFKEQ. The CDR3 loop reads CASSQGRGVNSPLHF. The CDR3 DNA sequence: TGTGCCAGCAGCCAAGGCAGGGGTGTAAATTCACCCCTCCACTTT.

The rearrangement joins TRBV7-6 to TRBJ2-7; TRBD2 matches at 11 bases. CDR1 and CDR2 from the germline V gene are SGHVS and FNYEAQ. V lost 6 bases, J lost 4 bases, and 14 bases stayed unmatched. CDR3 length equals 17 residues. Written as DNA, the CDR3 is TGTGCCAGCAGACCTACTAGCGGGGGTAAGCAAGGGTACGAGCAGTACTTC. It specifies CASRPTSGGKQGYEQYF.

The chain has TRBV5-1 and TRBJ1-2, with 8 bases identical to TRBD1. Germline assignment: CDR1 SGHRS and CDR2 YFSETQ. V shed 0 bases, J shed 7 bases, and the junction held 11 bases outside the gene matches. The CDR3 has 16 amino acids. The CDR3 bases are TGCGCCAGCAGCTTGGCTCCAGGGGGCGTTGGAAGTGGCTACACCTTC. This codes for CASSLAPGGVGSGYTF.

The chain couples TRBV18 to TRBJ2-2; TRBD1 is a possible D gene (5 bases). With 8 bases removed from V and 7 bases from J, the gap between germline ends came to 17 bases. Germline lookup yields CDR1 KGHSH and CDR2 LQKENI. The CDR3 has 14 amino acids. CDR3 loop: CASTTRAPLGELFF. Written as DNA, the CDR3 is TGTGCCAGCACGACCAGGGCACCCCTCGGGGAGCTGTTTTTT.

The V call is TRBV15, the J call TRBJ2-7; TRBD1 agrees at 9 bases. J gave up 0 bases and V 5 bases, and 2 bases lay outside the gene matches. CDR3 size: 14 residues. Germline CDR1 and CDR2: LNHNV and YYDKDF (reference sequence). CDR3 amino acids: CATSGQGSSYEQYF. The CDR3, as DNA: TGTGCCACCAGCGGACAGGGGAGCTCCTACGAGCAGTACTTC.

This clone was counted a few times. The chain recombines TRBV5-1 with TRBJ2-7; 14 nucleotides agree with TRBD2. The trim removed 2 bases at V and 4 bases at J, leaving 5 bases unmatched. Per the germline V gene, CDR1 is SGHRS and CDR2 is YFSETQ. The CDR3 loop spans 16 amino acids. The CDR3 nucleotides read TGCGCCAGCAGCTTAGGGACTAGCGGGAGCATTTACGAGCAGTACTTC. Protein: CASSLGTSGSIYEQYF. The complete variable domain, with remaining parts taken from reference TRBV5-1 and TRBJ2-7, reads KAGVTQTPRYLIKTRGQQVTLSCSPISGHRSVSWYQQTPGQGLQFLFEYFSETQRNKGNFPGRFSGRQFSNSRSEMNVSTLELGDSALYLCASSLGTSGSIYEQYFGPGTRLTVT.

V usage is TRBV28 and J usage is TRBJ1-5, with D maybe TRBD1 (5 bases). V was trimmed by 3 bases and J by 3 bases, leaving 9 bases between them. Germline values: CDR1 MDHEN, CDR2 SYDVKM. This CDR3 is 14 amino acids long. The CDR3 sequence is CASSFRQLNQPQHF. CDR3 coding DNA: TGTGCCAGCAGTTTCAGACAGCTCAATCAGCCCCAGCATTTT.

This clone showed up just once. The rearrangement joins TRBV11-2 to TRBJ2-7, with TRBD2 matching 8 bases. Unmatched junction bases numbered 12, after V lost 2 bases and J lost 6 bases. The CDR3 spans 16 residues. Germline V lookup: CDR1 SGHAT, CDR2 FQNNGV. The CDR3 spells CASSLQPGTSLLEQYF. CDR3 nucleotide sequence: TGTGCCAGCAGCTTACAACCCGGGACTAGTCTTCTCGAGCAGTACTTC.

This clone has a single count. The V and J genes are TRBV11-2 and TRBJ2-5, with D possibly TRBD2 on 6 matching bases. V was pared by 1 base and J by 1 base, with 7 bases between. Germline-derived CDR1 and CDR2 are SGHAT and FQNNGV. There are 14 residues in the CDR3. The CDR3 is CASSLVGLQETQYF. For the CDR3, the DNA is TGTGCCAGCAGCTTAGTGGGACTCCAAGAGACCCAGTACTTC.

J is TRBJ1-1 and V is TRBV28; D ambiguous. This CDR3 spans 16 amino acids. V dropped 6 bases and J dropped 4 bases, with 21 bases sitting between them. From germline, CDR1 is MDHEN and CDR2 SYDVKM. The CDR3 DNA reads as TGTGCCAGCAGCCCTCCGGCCCAGGTTTTGGGCACTGAAGCTTTCTTT. This codes for CASSPPAQVLGTEAFF.